What follows are 25 T cell receptor beta chains derived from one specimen sequenced in a study of T-cell memory formation after mild COVID-19. MiXCR, run by TCRdb on the 5' RACE reads, gives a single entry per CDR3 protein. The sample holds approximately 500,000 distinct CDR3 sequences, around 25% seen once. Sequenced input: PBMCs or a T cell subset sorted from them (not recorded which). Receptor source: an adult woman who had mild COVID-19 (a few samples of this study predate the infection). Cell type and time point are not known.

The chain links TRBV5-1 to TRBJ2-5, with D perhaps given as TRBD1 or TRBD2 (6 bases each). The CDR3 has 14 amino acids. Per the germline V gene, CDR1 is SGHRS and CDR2 is YFSETQ. V was trimmed by 4 bases and J by 3 bases, leaving 13 bases between them. The CDR3 bases are TGCGCCAGCAGCCTTTCGAGGGGGGAAGAGACCCAGTACTTC. Protein: CASSLSRGEETQYF.

This clonotype was seen more than once but under ten times. J is TRBJ1-6 and V is TRBV7-3, with 8 bases identical to TRBD1. The CDR3 runs 15 residues. Germline loops: CDR1 SGHTA, CDR2 FQGTGA. V lost 5 bases, J lost 9 bases, and 9 bases stayed unmatched. CDR3 nucleotide sequence: TGTGCCAGCAGCCCCACAGGGGGGGTGGGTTCACCCCTCCACTTT. This sequence encodes CASSPTGGVGSPLHF.

The chain combines TRBV5-8 with TRBJ2-3; TRBD2 is a possible D gene (7 bases). Between the trimmed V and J ends, which lost 4 bases and 2 bases, there was a span of 14 bases. CDR3 length: 15 amino acids. Germline CDR1 and CDR2: SGHTS and YDEGEE. CDR3 sequence reads: CASSAGGRYTDTQYF. The CDR3, as DNA: TGTGCCAGCAGCGCCGGGGGGCGCTACACAGATACGCAGTATTTT.

In its sample, this clonotype was seen a few times. The genes are TRBV7-9 and TRBJ1-2; D not certain. The CDR3 extends over 14 amino acids. Trimming took off 1 base at V and 2 bases at J, with 8 bases between the two ends. Looked up from germline, CDR1 is SEHNR and CDR2 is FQNEAQ (reference sequence). The CDR3 nucleotides are TGTGCCAGCAGCTTAGACGGAAGAAACTATGGCTACACCTTC. It yields the protein CASSLDGRNYGYTF.

As to this clonotype: Germline is not matched at one junction end, which may reflect a read error. This chain connects TRBV11-3 to TRBJ2-1; D is ambiguous. This CDR3 spans 14 amino acids. Germline V CDR1 and CDR2: SGHNT, YENEEA. The CDR3 DNA reads as TGTGCCAGCAGCCTAGAGAGCTCCTACAATGAGCAGTTCTTC. Protein: CASSLESSYNEQFF. Looking up the rest from reference TRBV11-3 and TRBJ2-1 gives the full variable domain: EAGVVQSPRYKIIEKKQPVAFWCNPISGHNTLYWYLQNLGQGPELLIRYENEEAVDDSQLPKDRFSAERLKGVDSTLKIQPAELGDSAVYLCASSLESSYNEQFFGPGTRLTVL.

The rearrangement joins TRBV29-1 to TRBJ2-2; 8 nucleotides agree with TRBD2. Germline CDR1 SQVTM, CDR2 ANQGSEA. CDR3 size: 14 residues. CDR3: CNPTSGGNTGELFF. CDR3 sequence (DNA): TGCAACCCCACCAGCGGGGGGAACACCGGGGAGCTGTTTTTT.

The chain combines TRBV19 with TRBJ1-1; D unresolved. The CDR3 totals 13 residues. V was clipped by 6 bases and J by 2 bases, with 10 bases between them. In germline, CDR1 is LNHDA, CDR2 SQIVND (reference sequence). This CDR3 is CASRQTRNTEAFF. The CDR3 DNA is TGTGCCAGTAGACAGACACGCAACACTGAAGCTTTCTTT.

The J gene is TRBJ2-1, the V gene TRBV2, with TRBD2 matching 13 bases. V lost 4 bases, J lost 9 bases, and 6 bases stayed unmatched. Germline CDR1 SNHLY, CDR2 FYNNEI. The CDR3 has 15 amino acids. The CDR3 is CASSARTSGGGEQFF. The DNA of the CDR3 is TGTGCCAGCAGTGCAAGGACTAGCGGGGGTGGTGAGCAGTTCTTC.

Only a few counts were recorded for this clonotype. The chain combines TRBV3-1 with TRBJ1-1; the D is unclear. This CDR3 is built from 13 residues. The germline CDR1 and CDR2 sequences are LGHDT and YNNKEL (reference sequence). With 4 bases removed from V and 4 bases from J, the gap between germline ends came to 10 bases. The CDR3 loop reads CASSPLAGTEAFF. CDR3 DNA: TGTGCCAGCAGCCCCCTCGCAGGCACTGAAGCTTTCTTT.

CDR3 nucleotide sequence: TGTGCCAGCAGCAGTCTAGCGGGGAGAGGAAGCAATGAGCAGTTCTTC. Its translation: CASSSLAGRGSNEQFF. The chain combines TRBV5-8 with TRBJ2-1; 9 bases fit TRBD2. This CDR3 contains 16 residues. Germline V gene lookup returns CDR1 SGHTS and CDR2 YDEGEE. The V gene end was trimmed by 4 bases and the J gene end by 6 bases; junction bases not matched to a gene: 11.

The table lists this clonotype with a few counts. The J gene is TRBJ2-7, the V gene TRBV3-1; D is possibly TRBD2 (5 bases). The CDR3 is 14 residues long. V was shortened by 5 bases and J by 5 bases, with 16 bases between the two germline ends. Germline V gives CDR1 LGHDT, CDR2 YNNKEL (reference sequence). The CDR3 region has the DNA TGTGCCAGCAGCGTCGGGAACGGAAGGGACGAGCAGTACTTC. Its protein product is CASSVGNGRDEQYF.

This clonotype was seen at least ten times. The rearrangement joins TRBV20-1 to TRBJ2-5; perhaps TRBD2 as D (6 bases). This CDR3 is built from 15 residues. The germline V gene encodes CDR1 DFQATT and CDR2 SNEGSKA (reference sequence). V lost 3 bases, J lost 1 base, and 15 bases lay in between. CDR3 coding DNA: TGCAGTGCTAGGGTCGGAGGGAAGCCCCAAGAGACCCAGTACTTC. This sequence encodes CSARVGGKPQETQYF.

The chain has TRBV6-5 and TRBJ2-3, with TRBD2 matching 14 bases. V was pared by 7 bases and J by 2 bases, with 8 bases of the junction left unmatched. The CDR3 has 17 amino acids. Looked up from germline, CDR1 is MNHEY and CDR2 is SVGAGI. This CDR3 reads CASTRLAGGRDTDTQYF. In DNA form, the CDR3 reads TGTGCCAGCACCCGACTAGCGGGAGGGCGGGACACAGATACGCAGTATTTT.

This clonotype appeared a few times. The chain carries TRBV2 and TRBJ2-2; D is possibly TRBD1 (5 bases). From germline, CDR1 is SNHLY and CDR2 FYNNEI. The CDR3 sequence is 13 residues long. Trimming cost V 4 bases and J 7 bases, with 10 bases left between them. CDR3 sequence (DNA): TGTGCCAGCAGTGTTCAGGGCGGCGGGGAGCTGTTTTTT. Translated: CASSVQGGGELFF. The full variable domain, rest sourced from reference TRBV2 and TRBJ2-2, is EPEVTQTPSHQVTQMGQEVILRCVPISNHLYFYWYRQILGQKVEFLVSFYNNEISEKSEIFDDQFSVERPDGSNFTLKIRSTKLEDSAMYFCASSVQGGGELFFGEGSRLTVL.

The chain has TRBV24-1 and TRBJ1-5; TRBD1 agrees at 8 bases. CDR1 is KGHDR, CDR2 SFDVKD, per germline. After removal of 3 bases from V and 5 bases from J, the junction contained 2 bases not matched to a gene. This CDR3 spans 14 amino acids. The CDR3 DNA sequence: TGTGCCACCAGTGATGACAGGGGTCATCAGCCCCAGCATTTT. This translates into CATSDDRGHQPQHF.

This clonotype has only a few counts. The J gene is TRBJ2-7, the V gene TRBV7-2; D might be TRBD2 (6 bases). In germline, CDR1 is SGHTA, CDR2 FQGNSA. This CDR3 is built from 14 residues. The V and J ends lost 3 bases and 3 bases respectively, with 12 bases between them. CDR3 loop: CASSLSGYYYEQYF. DNA for the CDR3: TGTGCCAGCAGCTTGAGCGGGTACTACTACGAGCAGTACTTC. Supplemented by reference TRBV7-2 and TRBJ2-7, the full variable domain reads GAGVSQSPSNKVTEKGKDVELRCDPISGHTALYWYRQSLGQGLEFLIYFQGNSAPDKSGLPSDRFSAERTGGSVSTLTIQRTQQEDSAVYLCASSLSGYYYEQYFGPGTRLTVT.

In this sample, this clonotype turned up a few times. The rearrangement joins TRBV12-3 or TRBV12-4 to TRBJ1-2; 9 nucleotides align to TRBD1. V trimming: 5 bases; J trimming: 12 bases; junction bases outside the gene matches: 10. This CDR3 is 13 amino acids long. CDR3 nucleotides: TGTGCCAGCAGTCAAGGACAGGGGTGGGCCGACACCTTC. It encodes CASSQGQGWADTF.

The chain is built from TRBV6-5 and TRBJ1-2; D is unresolved. The V end lost 4 bases, the J end lost 4 bases, and 13 bases lay between the germline ends. The germline gives CDR1 MNHEY, CDR2 SVGAGI. This CDR3 comprises 14 residues. The CDR3 sequence is CASSSYTSVYGYTF. In nucleotides, the CDR3 is TGTGCCAGCAGTTCCTACACCTCCGTCTATGGCTACACCTTC.

The J gene is TRBJ1-1, the V gene TRBV7-3, with a tentative D call TRBD1 (5 bases). V was trimmed by 2 bases and J by 7 bases, leaving 11 bases between them. The CDR3 consists of 13 residues. Per the germline V gene, CDR1 is SGHTA and CDR2 is FQGTGA. As DNA, the CDR3 is TGTGCCAGCAGCTTACTGCAGGGCGGTGAAGCTTTCTTT. It translates to CASSLLQGGEAFF. Full variable domain (outside the CDR3, taken from reference TRBV7-3 and TRBJ1-1): GAGVSQTPSNKVTEKGKYVELRCDPISGHTALYWYRQSLGQGPEFLIYFQGTGAADDSGLPNDRFFAVRPEGSVSTLKIQRTERGDSAVYLCASSLLQGGEAFFGQGTRLTVV.

J is TRBJ2-7 and V is TRBV19; no reliable D call. Per the germline V gene, CDR1 is LNHDA and CDR2 is SQIVND (reference sequence). Trimming took 3 bases from V and 1 from J, leaving 7 bases between them. The CDR3 sequence is 13 residues long. CDR3 nucleotide sequence: TGTGCCAGTAGTATTGGGGATTCCTACGAGCAGTACTTC. It encodes CASSIGDSYEQYF. Variable domain in full (rest from reference TRBV19 and TRBJ2-7): DGGITQSPKYLFRKEGQNVTLSCEQNLNHDAMYWYRQDPGQGLRLIYYSQIVNDFQKGDIAEGYSVSREKKESFPLTVTSAQKNPTAFYLCASSIGDSYEQYFGPGTRLTVT.

This clonotype was recorded a few times. The CDR3 region is CASSWGGDQPQHF. The CDR3 coding sequence is TGTGCCAGCAGTTGGGGTGGGGATCAGCCCCAGCATTTT. This chain uses TRBV6-2 or TRBV6-3 with TRBJ1-5; D is uncertain. V dropped 4 bases and J dropped 5 bases, with 9 bases sitting between them. This CDR3 is 13 amino acids long. Germline V gives CDR1 MNHEY, CDR2 SVGEGT.

This chain uses TRBV7-9 with TRBJ2-5, with D maybe TRBD1 (6 bases). The germline V and J ends were trimmed by 4 bases and 0 bases, with 15 bases remaining between them. The CDR3 has 16 amino acids. Germline V gene data show CDR1 as SEHNR and CDR2 as FQNEAQ (reference sequence). The CDR3 region has the DNA TGTGCCAGCAGCTCCAGATTCGGACAGAACCAAGAGACCCAGTACTTC. It yields the protein CASSSRFGQNQETQYF.

This chain uses TRBV20-1 with TRBJ2-1; D might be TRBD1 (6 bases). CDR3 length: 12 residues. Germline V lookup: CDR1 DFQATT, CDR2 SNEGSKA (reference sequence). Trimming removed 5 bases at V and 2 bases at J, with 7 bases between. The CDR3 reads CSARTAYNEQFF. Here the CDR3 DNA reads TGCAGTGCTCGGACAGCCTACAATGAGCAGTTCTTC.

The V and J genes are TRBV23-1 and TRBJ2-7; the D gene could be TRBD1 or TRBD2 (5 bases each). TRBV23-1 is flagged as an ORF with uncertain function. Between the trimmed V and J ends, which lost 9 bases and 4 bases, there was a span of 16 bases. The CDR3 runs 13 residues. The CDR3 loop reads CARGPGWEYEQYF. CDR3 sequence (DNA): TGCGCCAGGGGCCCAGGGTGGGAGTACGAGCAGTACTTC.

The chain employs TRBV14 and TRBJ2-7; TRBD2 aligns across 12 bases. CDR1 SGHDN and CDR2 FVKESK come from the germline V gene. V trimming: 5 bases; J trimming: 6 bases; junction bases outside the gene matches: 5. The CDR3 is 14 amino acids. CDR3 bases: TGTGCCAGCAGCTCTAGCGGGAGGGCCCCCGAGCAGTACTTC. Amino acids: CASSSSGRAPEQYF.